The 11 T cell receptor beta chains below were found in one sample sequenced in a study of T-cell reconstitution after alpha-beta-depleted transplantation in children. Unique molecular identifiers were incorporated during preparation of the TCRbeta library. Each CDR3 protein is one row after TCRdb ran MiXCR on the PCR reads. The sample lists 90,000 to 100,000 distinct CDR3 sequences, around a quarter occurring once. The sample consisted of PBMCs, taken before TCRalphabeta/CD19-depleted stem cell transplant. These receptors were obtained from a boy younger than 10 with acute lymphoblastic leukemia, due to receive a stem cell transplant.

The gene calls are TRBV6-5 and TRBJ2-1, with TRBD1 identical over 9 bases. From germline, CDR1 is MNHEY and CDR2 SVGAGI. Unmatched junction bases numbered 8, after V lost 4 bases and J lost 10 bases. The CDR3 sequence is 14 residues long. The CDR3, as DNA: TGTGCCAGCAGTTCCCCGGGGACAGGGAACGAGCAGTTCTTC. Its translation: CASSSPGTGNEQFF.

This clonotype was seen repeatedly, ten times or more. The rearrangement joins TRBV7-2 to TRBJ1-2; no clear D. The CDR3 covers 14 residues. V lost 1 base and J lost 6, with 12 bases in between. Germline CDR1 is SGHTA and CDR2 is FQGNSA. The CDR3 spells CASSLEVYGDGYTF. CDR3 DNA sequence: TGTGCCAGCAGCTTAGAGGTTTACGGGGATGGCTACACCTTC.

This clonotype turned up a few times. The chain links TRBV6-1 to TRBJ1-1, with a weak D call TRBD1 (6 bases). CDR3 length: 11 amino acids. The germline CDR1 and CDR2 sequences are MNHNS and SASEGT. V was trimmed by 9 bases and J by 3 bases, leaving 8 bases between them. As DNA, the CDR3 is TGTGCCAGTCAGGGGCACACTGAAGCTTTCTTT. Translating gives CASQGHTEAFF.

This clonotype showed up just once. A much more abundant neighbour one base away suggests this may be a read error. CDR3 protein: CASIFLQGDEQYF. The CDR3 bases are TGTGCCAGCATTTTTCTACAGGGGGACGAGCAGTACTTC. V is TRBV27 and J is TRBJ2-7; 8 nucleotides line up with TRBD1. This CDR3 spans 13 amino acids. Germline V lookup: CDR1 MNHEY, CDR2 SMNVEV (reference sequence). The J segment lost 5 bases and the V segment lost 7 bases, leaving 7 bases of the junction unmatched.

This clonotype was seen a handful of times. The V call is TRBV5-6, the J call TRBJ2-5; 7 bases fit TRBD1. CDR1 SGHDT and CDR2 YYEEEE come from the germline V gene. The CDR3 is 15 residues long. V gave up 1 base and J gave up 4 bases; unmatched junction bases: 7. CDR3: CASSLYRGLSETQYF. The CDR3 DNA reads TGTGCCAGCAGCTTGTATAGGGGGCTATCAGAGACCCAGTACTTC.

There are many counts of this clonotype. CDR3 residues: CASSPPQGRTDTQYF. The CDR3 DNA reads TGTGCCAGCTCACCACCACAGGGGAGGACAGATACGCAGTATTTT. The V call is TRBV18, the J call TRBJ2-3; weak D call: TRBD1 (7 bases). The CDR3 contains 15 residues. The V gene's germline CDR1 is KGHSH and CDR2 LQKENI. The V gene lost 0 bases and the J gene lost 3 bases, with 10 bases spanning the gap.

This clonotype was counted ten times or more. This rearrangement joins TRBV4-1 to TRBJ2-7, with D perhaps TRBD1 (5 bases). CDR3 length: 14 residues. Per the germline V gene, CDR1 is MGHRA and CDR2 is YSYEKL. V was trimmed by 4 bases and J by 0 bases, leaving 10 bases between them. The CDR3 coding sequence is TGCGCCAGCAGCCCAGACAGAGTCTCCTACGAGCAGTACTTC. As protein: CASSPDRVSYEQYF.

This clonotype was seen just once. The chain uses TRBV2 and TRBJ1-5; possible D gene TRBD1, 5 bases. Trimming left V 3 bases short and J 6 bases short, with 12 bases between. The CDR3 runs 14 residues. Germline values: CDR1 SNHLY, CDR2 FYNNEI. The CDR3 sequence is CASSERGRGQPQHF. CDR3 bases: TGTGCCAGCAGTGAGAGGGGACGGGGTCAGCCCCAGCATTTT.

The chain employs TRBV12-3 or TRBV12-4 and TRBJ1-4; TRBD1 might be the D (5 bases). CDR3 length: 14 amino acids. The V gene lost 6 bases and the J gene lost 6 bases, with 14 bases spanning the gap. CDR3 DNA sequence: TGTGCCAGCAGCTCCCTTGGGGCGGATGAAAAACTGTTTTTT. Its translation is CASSSLGADEKLFF.

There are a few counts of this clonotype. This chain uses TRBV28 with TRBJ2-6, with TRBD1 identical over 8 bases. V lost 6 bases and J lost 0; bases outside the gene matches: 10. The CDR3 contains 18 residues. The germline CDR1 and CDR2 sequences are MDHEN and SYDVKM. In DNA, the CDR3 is TGTGCCAGCAGCCCCTGGCAGGGGGCTCGCTCTGGGGCCAACGTCCTGACTTTC. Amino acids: CASSPWQGARSGANVLTF. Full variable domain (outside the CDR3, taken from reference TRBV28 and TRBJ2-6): DVKVTQSSRYLVKRTGEKVFLECVQDMDHENMFWYRQDPGLGLRLIYFSYDVKMKEKGDIPEGYSVSREKKERFSLILESASTNQTSMYLCASSPWQGARSGANVLTFGAGSRLTVL.

The CDR3 DNA sequence: TGTGCCAGCAGCAGTGGACAGGAGAACACTGAAGCTTTCTTT. Translation: CASSSGQENTEAFF. The chain is built from TRBV7-2 and TRBJ1-1, with TRBD1 matching 7 bases. The germline V gene encodes CDR1 SGHTA and CDR2 FQGNSA. V gave up 5 bases and J gave up 1 base; unmatched junction bases: 4. The CDR3 sequence is 14 residues long. Together with reference TRBV7-2 and TRBJ1-1, the CDR3 gives the full variable domain: GAGVSQSPSNKVTEKGKDVELRCDPISGHTALYWYRQSLGQGLEFLIYFQGNSAPDKSGLPSDRFSAERTGGSVSTLTIQRTQQEDSAVYLCASSSGQENTEAFFGQGTRLTVV.